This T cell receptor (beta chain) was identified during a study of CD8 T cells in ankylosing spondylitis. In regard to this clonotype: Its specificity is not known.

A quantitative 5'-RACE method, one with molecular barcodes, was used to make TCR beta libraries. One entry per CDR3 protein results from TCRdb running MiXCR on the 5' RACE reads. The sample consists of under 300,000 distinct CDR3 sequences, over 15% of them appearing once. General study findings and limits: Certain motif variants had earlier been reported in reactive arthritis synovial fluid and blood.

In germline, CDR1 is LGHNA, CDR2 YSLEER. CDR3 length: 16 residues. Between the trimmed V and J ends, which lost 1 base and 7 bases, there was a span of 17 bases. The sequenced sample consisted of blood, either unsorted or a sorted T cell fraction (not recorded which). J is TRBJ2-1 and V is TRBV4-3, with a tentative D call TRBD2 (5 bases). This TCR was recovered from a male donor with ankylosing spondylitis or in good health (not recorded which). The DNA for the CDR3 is TGCGCCAGCAGCCAAGTTCCGGATGCTGGAGGAAATGAGCAGTTCTTC. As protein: CASSQVPDAGGNEQFF.